This T cell receptor (beta chain) was identified in a study of PD-1 blockade in classical Hodgkin lymphoma. Each patient experienced a relapse that followed autologous stem cell transplantation, and brentuximab vedotin exposure varied. Germline values: CDR1 SEHNR, CDR2 FQNEAQ (reference sequence). V shed 6 bases and J shed 4 bases, with 18 bases lying between them. The CDR3 consists of 15 residues. The repertoire was sequenced with immunoSEQ multiplex PCR; TCRdb's copy has only in-frame clones and lacks some. Here the sample spans just over 60,000 clones, around 89% being singletons. The study's findings and limits: Why repertoires differed is undefined; disease activity or prior therapy possibly contributed. Some patients started nivolumab under 1 year after ASCT, and they were excluded.

For this clone: Its antigen is as yet unknown.

The sample here was peripheral blood mononuclear cells (PBMCs), taken at baseline. This clonotype was sampled from a human donor with classical Hodgkin lymphoma. The gene calls are TRBV7-9 and TRBJ1-2; no firm D call. For the CDR3, the DNA is TGTGCCAGCAGTCCACAGCCCGTTGAAGGCTATGGCTACACCTTC. It specifies CASSPQPVEGYGYTF.